A selection of T cell receptor beta chains follows, all from one sample in a study of human T cells and chemical hapten exposure. TCRdb itself ran the RACE reads through MiXCR, one entry per CDR3 protein. The profile shows about 54,000 distinct CDR3 sequences, around 10% of them singletons. The sequencing used whole blood, collected in connection with sensitization to the hapten diphenylcyclopropenone (DPC). These receptors originate from a woman in her forties or fifties with alopecia areata. Some clones in this sample may be carry-over from other donors' samples. CDR3s include the opening cysteine and the closing phenylalanine or tryptophan. Fields, in order: V gene, clone size, J gene, D gene, CDR3 length, CDR3 DNA, CDR3 protein. D genes are given only for firm matches. Only part of the rows carry a size: once, few, many, or a class if the clone is expanded.

V gene: TRBV5-1
clone size: NA
J gene: TRBJ2-2
D gene: NA
CDR3 length: 12
CDR3 DNA: TGCGCCAGCAGCCCTAACGGATGGGAGCTGTTTTTT
CDR3 protein: CASSPNGWELFF

V gene: TRBV14
clone size: NA
J gene: TRBJ2-1
D gene: NA
CDR3 length: 14
CDR3 DNA: TGTGCCAGCAGCCACAGACAGTTGTACAATGAGCAGTTCTTC
CDR3 protein: CASSHRQLYNEQFF

V gene: TRBV29-1
clone size: medium-sized
J gene: TRBJ2-1
D gene: NA
CDR3 length: 14
CDR3 DNA: TGCAGCGCTGAAGGACAGTTGGTTTACAATGAGCAGTTCTTC
CDR3 protein: CSAEGQLVYNEQFF

V gene: TRBV7-8
clone size: many
J gene: TRBJ1-5
D gene: NA
CDR3 length: 15
CDR3 DNA: TGTGCCAGCAGCTTAGGACGGCATAGCAATCAGCCCCAGCATTTT
CDR3 protein: CASSLGRHSNQPQHF

V gene: TRBV29-1
clone size: NA
J gene: TRBJ1-1
D gene: NA
CDR3 length: 14
CDR3 DNA: TGCAGCGTAAGGGGTGGGGCCTCGAACACTGAAGCTTTCTTT
CDR3 protein: CSVRGGASNTEAFF

V gene: TRBV4-1
clone size: NA
J gene: TRBJ2-3
D gene: TRBD2
CDR3 length: 18
CDR3 DNA: TGCGCCAGCAGCCACCCTTCCGGGGGGGAAGCTCGACCAGATACGCAGTATTTT
CDR3 protein: CASSHPSGGEARPDTQYF

V gene: TRBV5-6
clone size: NA
J gene: TRBJ1-2
D gene: TRBD1
CDR3 length: 13
CDR3 DNA: TGTGCCAGCAGCCCCACAGGGGACGGTGGCTACACCTTC
CDR3 protein: CASSPTGDGGYTF

V gene: TRBV11-2
clone size: many
J gene: TRBJ1-2
D gene: NA
CDR3 length: 14
CDR3 DNA: TGTGCCAGCAGCCCATCGACGGGTAACTATGGCTACACCTTC
CDR3 protein: CASSPSTGNYGYTF

V gene: TRBV4-1
clone size: many
J gene: TRBJ2-7
D gene: NA
CDR3 length: 17
CDR3 DNA: TGCGCCAGCAGCCAAGATCCCACGGTGCCTACCACCTACGAGCAGTACTTC
CDR3 protein: CASSQDPTVPTTYEQYF

V gene: TRBV5-1
clone size: few
J gene: TRBJ2-5
D gene: TRBD1
CDR3 length: 13
CDR3 DNA: TGCGCCAGCAGTTACAGGGGACAAGAGACCCAGTACTTC
CDR3 protein: CASSYRGQETQYF

V gene: TRBV5-1
clone size: NA
J gene: TRBJ2-2
D gene: NA
CDR3 length: 15
CDR3 DNA: TGCGCCAGCAGCTTGGCAGGATTGAACACCGGGGAGCTGTTTTTT
CDR3 protein: CASSLAGLNTGELFF

V gene: TRBV25-1
clone size: medium-sized
J gene: TRBJ2-1
D gene: TRBD2
CDR3 length: 14
CDR3 DNA: TGTGCCAGCCGTACTAGCGGGGGGGCCAATGAGCAGTTCTTC
CDR3 protein: CASRTSGGANEQFF

V gene: TRBV28
clone size: NA
J gene: TRBJ2-5
D gene: NA
CDR3 length: 15
CDR3 DNA: TGTGCCAGCAGTTTATCGGGGGCCGGCGGGGAGACCCAGTACTTC
CDR3 protein: CASSLSGAGGETQYF

V gene: TRBV11-2
clone size: many
J gene: TRBJ2-2
D gene: TRBD2
CDR3 length: 16
CDR3 DNA: TGTGCCAGCAGTCAATCTAGCGGGAGGCTCACCGGGGAGCTGTTTTTT
CDR3 protein: CASSQSSGRLTGELFF

V gene: TRBV2
clone size: NA
J gene: TRBJ2-7
D gene: NA
CDR3 length: 18
CDR3 DNA: TGTGCCAGCACCCAAAGACCGCCCGTCCTATGGCAGTACTACGAGCAGTACTTC
CDR3 protein: CASTQRPPVLWQYYEQYF

V gene: TRBV19
clone size: NA
J gene: TRBJ1-1
D gene: NA
CDR3 length: 14
CDR3 DNA: TGTGCCAGTAGTATTGATACCGAGAACACTGAAGCTTTCTTT
CDR3 protein: CASSIDTENTEAFF

V gene: TRBV10-3
clone size: NA
J gene: TRBJ2-1
D gene: TRBD2
CDR3 length: 16
CDR3 DNA: TGTGCCATCAGTGACCCGACTAGCGGGAGGGCCGATGAGCAGTTCTTC
CDR3 protein: CAISDPTSGRADEQFF

V gene: TRBV28
clone size: NA
J gene: TRBJ1-1
D gene: NA
CDR3 length: 14
CDR3 DNA: TGTGCCAGCACGCACGCGACAGTGAACACTGAAGCTTTCTTT
CDR3 protein: CASTHATVNTEAFF

V gene: TRBV6-5
clone size: NA
J gene: TRBJ2-1
D gene: NA
CDR3 length: 16
CDR3 DNA: TGTGCCAGCAGCTTAGCGGGACCGGGACAGGGCAATGAGCAGTTCTTC
CDR3 protein: CASSLAGPGQGNEQFF

V gene: TRBV6-6
clone size: NA
J gene: TRBJ2-7
D gene: TRBD2
CDR3 length: 16
CDR3 DNA: TGTGCCAGCAGTAAACTAGCGGGAGGCTTCTCCTACGAGCAGTACTTC
CDR3 protein: CASSKLAGGFSYEQYF

V gene: TRBV2
clone size: NA
J gene: TRBJ1-2
D gene: NA
CDR3 length: 14
CDR3 DNA: TGTGCCAGCGACCAGAGCTACTTCAACTATGGCTACACCTTC
CDR3 protein: CASDQSYFNYGYTF

V gene: TRBV5-1
clone size: many
J gene: TRBJ1-1
D gene: TRBD1
CDR3 length: 17
CDR3 DNA: TGCGCCAGCAGCTGGGGGCTATTAGGACAGGGTGGTACTGAAGCTTTCTTT
CDR3 protein: CASSWGLLGQGGTEAFF

V gene: TRBV28
clone size: NA
J gene: TRBJ2-1
D gene: NA
CDR3 length: 14
CDR3 DNA: TGTGCCAGCAGCTCGTCCGGGGGCTACAATGAGCAGTTCTTC
CDR3 protein: CASSSSGGYNEQFF

V gene: TRBV12-3/TRBV12-4
clone size: few
J gene: TRBJ2-1
D gene: TRBD1
CDR3 length: 15
CDR3 DNA: TGTGCCAGCAGGACGGGACAGACATCCTCCGATGAGCAGTTCTTC
CDR3 protein: CASRTGQTSSDEQFF

V gene: TRBV12-3/TRBV12-4
clone size: many
J gene: TRBJ2-7
D gene: NA
CDR3 length: 15
CDR3 DNA: TGTGCCAGCAGTTTCGGGGCAGGGACCTTCTACGAGCAGTACTTC
CDR3 protein: CASSFGAGTFYEQYF

V gene: TRBV12-3/TRBV12-4
clone size: many
J gene: TRBJ2-5
D gene: TRBD1
CDR3 length: 16
CDR3 DNA: TGTGCCAGCAGCCCAGGTGTGCCAGGGGGTCTCGAGACCCAGTACTTC
CDR3 protein: CASSPGVPGGLETQYF

V gene: TRBV7-9
clone size: NA
J gene: TRBJ1-1
D gene: NA
CDR3 length: 12
CDR3 DNA: TGTGCCAGCAGCCTATCAGGGACTGAAGCTTTCTTT
CDR3 protein: CASSLSGTEAFF

V gene: TRBV6-1
clone size: NA
J gene: TRBJ2-7
D gene: NA
CDR3 length: 14
CDR3 DNA: TGTGCCAGCAGCGACCAAAACACCAGACGCGAGCAGTACTTC
CDR3 protein: CASSDQNTRREQYF

V gene: TRBV3-1
clone size: NA
J gene: TRBJ2-5
D gene: NA
CDR3 length: 13
CDR3 DNA: TGTGCCAGCAGCGTCTCTAGTGGGGAGACCCAGTACTTC
CDR3 protein: CASSVSSGETQYF

V gene: TRBV12-3/TRBV12-4
clone size: NA
J gene: TRBJ1-5
D gene: NA
CDR3 length: 15
CDR3 DNA: TGTGCCAGCAGTTTACAAGGTGGAGGCAATCAGCCCCAGCATTTT
CDR3 protein: CASSLQGGGNQPQHF

V gene: TRBV7-2
clone size: many
J gene: TRBJ2-3
D gene: NA
CDR3 length: 13
CDR3 DNA: TGTGCCAGCAGCTTAGCGCGAGAAGATACGCAGTATTTT
CDR3 protein: CASSLAREDTQYF

V gene: TRBV28
clone size: few
J gene: TRBJ1-5
D gene: NA
CDR3 length: 14
CDR3 DNA: TGTGCCAGCAGCAAAGGCAGGGTTAATCAGCCCCAGCATTTT
CDR3 protein: CASSKGRVNQPQHF

V gene: TRBV11-1
clone size: few
J gene: TRBJ2-4
D gene: TRBD1
CDR3 length: 14
CDR3 DNA: TGTGCCAGCAGCCCTGACAGGGGGGGGAACATTCAGTACTTC
CDR3 protein: CASSPDRGGNIQYF

V gene: TRBV12-3/TRBV12-4
clone size: NA
J gene: TRBJ1-1
D gene: NA
CDR3 length: 12
CDR3 DNA: TGTGCCAGCAGTTTTTTGGAAGGTGAAGCTTTCTTT
CDR3 protein: CASSFLEGEAFF

V gene: TRBV28
clone size: few
J gene: TRBJ2-3
D gene: NA
CDR3 length: 16
CDR3 DNA: TGTGCCAGCAGCCCGGACAGCATTTTCCTCACAGATACGCAGTATTTT
CDR3 protein: CASSPDSIFLTDTQYF

V gene: TRBV5-5
clone size: NA
J gene: TRBJ1-1
D gene: NA
CDR3 length: 16
CDR3 DNA: TGTGCCAGCAGCTCCCGCCTTTTGACAGGGAACACTGAAGCTTTCTTT
CDR3 protein: CASSSRLLTGNTEAFF

V gene: TRBV12-3/TRBV12-4
clone size: many
J gene: TRBJ1-1
D gene: NA
CDR3 length: 12
CDR3 DNA: TGTGCCAGCAGTTTTGTCCCCTCGGACGCTTTCTTT
CDR3 protein: CASSFVPSDAFF

V gene: TRBV11-2
clone size: NA
J gene: TRBJ2-7
D gene: TRBD2
CDR3 length: 15
CDR3 DNA: TGTGCCAGCAGCCTTGGACCGGGGACTAGCTACGAGCAGTACTTC
CDR3 protein: CASSLGPGTSYEQYF

V gene: TRBV12-3/TRBV12-4
clone size: few
J gene: TRBJ1-1
D gene: NA
CDR3 length: 13
CDR3 DNA: TGTGCCAGCAGTTTCGGGGTTTCCACTGAAGCTTTCTTT
CDR3 protein: CASSFGVSTEAFF

V gene: TRBV28
clone size: NA
J gene: TRBJ2-5
D gene: TRBD1
CDR3 length: 13
CDR3 DNA: TGTGCCAGCAGTTCTTCAGGGGGCAGCGATAAGTACTTC
CDR3 protein: CASSSSGGSDKYF

V gene: TRBV9
clone size: NA
J gene: TRBJ1-6
D gene: NA
CDR3 length: 10
CDR3 DNA: TGTGCCAGCACCTCCGCACCCCTCCACTTT
CDR3 protein: CASTSAPLHF

V gene: TRBV28
clone size: NA
J gene: TRBJ1-2
D gene: NA
CDR3 length: 12
CDR3 DNA: TGTGCCAGCAGTACGGAGTTCTATGGCTACACCTTC
CDR3 protein: CASSTEFYGYTF

V gene: TRBV20-1
clone size: many
J gene: TRBJ2-5
D gene: NA
CDR3 length: 9
CDR3 DNA: TGCAGTGGAGAAAGGGACCAGTACTTC
CDR3 protein: CSGERDQYF

V gene: TRBV7-9
clone size: NA
J gene: TRBJ1-6
D gene: NA
CDR3 length: 15
CDR3 DNA: TGTGCCAGCAGCTTATTCGGACCCCGTAATTCACCCCTCCACTTT
CDR3 protein: CASSLFGPRNSPLHF

V gene: TRBV27
clone size: NA
J gene: TRBJ2-2
D gene: TRBD2
CDR3 length: 17
CDR3 DNA: TGTGCCAGCAGTTTAATGGCTAGCGGGGGGGCTGGCGGGGAGCTGTTTTTT
CDR3 protein: CASSLMASGGAGGELFF

V gene: TRBV20-1
clone size: few
J gene: TRBJ2-7
D gene: NA
CDR3 length: 14
CDR3 DNA: TGCAGTGCTAGAGCCCAGACAGCACTCTACGAGCAGTACTTC
CDR3 protein: CSARAQTALYEQYF

V gene: TRBV9
clone size: many
J gene: TRBJ1-1
D gene: NA
CDR3 length: 13
CDR3 DNA: TGTGCCAGCAGCGTTCTTCAGGGGTCTGAAGCTTTCTTT
CDR3 protein: CASSVLQGSEAFF

V gene: TRBV5-1
clone size: many
J gene: TRBJ2-1
D gene: NA
CDR3 length: 13
CDR3 DNA: TGCGCCAGCAGCCTAGGACATAACAATGAGCAGTTCTTC
CDR3 protein: CASSLGHNNEQFF

V gene: TRBV18
clone size: NA
J gene: TRBJ1-1
D gene: NA
CDR3 length: 13
CDR3 DNA: TGTGCCAGCTCACCCATGGGGTTCACTGAAGCTTTCTTT
CDR3 protein: CASSPMGFTEAFF

V gene: TRBV29-1
clone size: many
J gene: TRBJ2-1
D gene: NA
CDR3 length: 10
CDR3 DNA: TGCAGCGTTGAATACGTTGAGCAGTTCTTC
CDR3 protein: CSVEYVEQFF

V gene: TRBV3-1
clone size: many
J gene: TRBJ1-1
D gene: NA
CDR3 length: 13
CDR3 DNA: TGTGCCAGCAGACAGGGCCTAAACACTGAAGCTTTCTTT
CDR3 protein: CASRQGLNTEAFF

V gene: TRBV20-1
clone size: few
J gene: TRBJ2-7
D gene: NA
CDR3 length: 15
CDR3 DNA: TGCAGTGCTAGAAAACCGGACGGAGGCTCCTACGAGCAGTACTTC
CDR3 protein: CSARKPDGGSYEQYF

V gene: TRBV4-3
clone size: NA
J gene: TRBJ1-6
D gene: NA
CDR3 length: 15
CDR3 DNA: TGCGCCAGCAGCCCAAGTAGACAGCATAATTCACCCCTCCACTTT
CDR3 protein: CASSPSRQHNSPLHF

V gene: TRBV3-1
clone size: few
J gene: TRBJ1-1
D gene: NA
CDR3 length: 13
CDR3 DNA: TGTGCCAGCAGCCTAGGGGAGGGGGCTGAAGCTTTCTTT
CDR3 protein: CASSLGEGAEAFF

V gene: TRBV7-2
clone size: many
J gene: TRBJ2-2
D gene: NA
CDR3 length: 14
CDR3 DNA: TGTGCCAGCAGCTGGACCAGGGACACCGGGGAGCTGTTTTTT
CDR3 protein: CASSWTRDTGELFF

V gene: TRBV5-1
clone size: few
J gene: TRBJ2-5
D gene: TRBD1
CDR3 length: 14
CDR3 DNA: TGCGCCAGCAGCGCCGGGACAGCAAAAGAGACCCAGTACTTC
CDR3 protein: CASSAGTAKETQYF

V gene: TRBV11-2
clone size: many
J gene: TRBJ2-3
D gene: TRBD1
CDR3 length: 16
CDR3 DNA: TGTGCCAGCAGCTTGGCTCCGGGACAGATCACAGATACGCAGTATTTT
CDR3 protein: CASSLAPGQITDTQYF